This is a list of T cell receptor beta chains from one sample in a study of T cell changes during pregnancy in multiple sclerosis. Using immunoSEQ multiplex PCR, the repertoire was profiled, and TCRdb retains in-frame clones only, with some absent. The table has 70,000 to 100,000 clones, 90% to 95% seen once; the top ten hold around 1.4%. The sample was peripheral blood, taken in the third trimester of pregnancy. All receptors come from a female donor in good health, enrolled as a control in a pregnancy study. Each CDR3 is given with its conserved first and last residue. A D gene is named only where the DNA matches it firmly. Some rows have no size entry. The others give once, few or many, or a class for an expanded clone.

>TRBJ2-4|-|TRBD2|TRBV7-2
CASSRGLAGGPGKNIQYF
TGTGCCAGCAGCCGGGGACTAGCGGGAGGGCCGGGCAAAAACATTCAGTACTTC
>TRBJ2-7|once|-|TRBV2
CASSEQGGPRYYEQYF
TGTGCCAGCAGTGAACAGGGGGGTCCTAGGTACTACGAGCAGTACTTC
>TRBJ2-1|-|-|TRBV6-5
CASRLAPSSYNEQFF
TGTGCCAGCAGGTTAGCGCCTAGCTCCTACAATGAGCAGTTCTTC
>TRBJ2-2|-|TRBD2|TRBV5-1
CASSLGFLAGTNTGELFF
TGCGCCAGCAGCTTGGGGTTCTTAGCGGGAACGAACACCGGGGAGCTGTTTTTT
>TRBJ2-1|-|TRBD2|TRBV5-1
CASSFSPSGRAPNEQFF
TGCGCCAGCAGCTTTAGTCCCAGCGGGAGGGCCCCGAATGAGCAGTTCTTC
>TRBJ2-7|-|TRBD2|TRBV28
CASSLQNSGDAEQYF
TGTGCCAGCAGTTTACAGAATAGCGGGGATGCCGAGCAGTACTTC
>TRBJ2-1|-|TRBD2|TRBV11-3
CASSTAGGNEQFF
TGTGCCAGCAGCACAGCGGGGGGTAATGAGCAGTTCTTC
>TRBJ2-5|-|-|TRBV5-1
CASSTSGNPSGETQYF
TGCGCCAGCAGCACATCAGGGAACCCATCGGGAGAGACCCAGTACTTC
>TRBJ2-7|once|TRBD2|TRBV6-1
CASSEASGASGAYEQYF
TGTGCCAGCAGTGAAGCTTCCGGGGCTAGCGGAGCCTACGAGCAGTACTTC
>TRBJ2-7|-|-|TRBV2
CASSVTYEQYF
TGTGCCAGCAGTGTGACTTACGAGCAGTACTTC
>TRBJ2-5|-|TRBD1|TRBV28
CASRTGTGTQYF
TGTGCCAGTAGGACAGGGACCGGGACCCAGTACTTC
>TRBJ1-1|-|TRBD1|TRBV12-5
CASGLGTGRNEAFF
TGTGCTAGTGGCCTCGGGACAGGCCGTAATGAAGCTTTCTTT
>TRBJ2-5|-|TRBD2|TRBV9
CASSVGLAGKETQYF
TGTGCCAGCAGCGTAGGACTAGCGGGAAAAGAGACCCAGTACTTC
>TRBJ1-5|-|-|TRBV5-6
CASSLSAAGVPQHF
TGTGCCAGCAGCTTGTCTGCAGCAGGGGTTCCCCAGCATTTT
>TRBJ2-6|-|-|TRBV7-2
CASSQGGDLSGANVLTF
TGTGCCAGCAGCCAAGGAGGGGACCTCTCTGGGGCCAACGTCCTGACTTTC
>TRBJ1-5|-|TRBD1|TRBV28
CASSSLGQGNNQPQHF
TGTGCCAGCAGTTCACTAGGACAGGGAAACAATCAGCCCCAGCATTTT
>TRBJ2-7|-|TRBD2|TRBV27
CASSPLLAGGFYEQYF
TGTGCCAGCAGTCCCTTACTGGCGGGAGGGTTCTACGAGCAGTACTTC
>TRBJ2-1|-|TRBD1|TRBV5-1
CASSLQQGYNEQFF
TGCGCCAGCAGCTTACAACAGGGGTACAATGAGCAGTTCTTC
>TRBJ2-7|-|-|TRBV10-3
CAISESGPFDPNYEQYF
TGTGCCATCAGTGAGTCGGGCCCTTTTGACCCTAACTACGAGCAGTACTTC
>TRBJ2-1|-|-|TRBV11-2
CASSPRHHEQFF
TGTGCCAGCAGCCCGAGGCACCATGAGCAGTTCTTC
>TRBJ2-1|-|-|TRBV27
CFSNEQFF
TGCTTTTCGAATGAGCAGTTCTTC
>TRBJ1-4|once|-|TRBV2
CASSEQQKGRGEKLFF
TGTGCCAGCAGTGAACAGCAAAAGGGTCGGGGTGAAAAACTGTTTTTT
>TRBJ2-5|-|-|TRBV28
CASSIQGRRETQYF
TGTGCCAGCAGTATACAGGGCAGACGCGAGACCCAGTACTTC
>TRBJ2-7|few|-|TRBV2
CASSVRYEQYF
TGTGCCAGCAGTGTCAGATACGAGCAGTACTTC
>TRBJ2-5|-|TRBD2|TRBV5-4
CASSEHGAGVGETQYF
TGTGCCAGCAGCGAACATGGGGCGGGAGTGGGGGAGACCCAGTACTTC
>TRBJ2-7|-|-|TRBV2
CASSELRAEEQYF
TGTGCCAGCAGTGAACTCAGGGCGGAGGAGCAGTACTTC
>TRBJ2-7|-|-|TRBV6-6
CASSYTSVYEQYF
TGTGCCAGCAGTTACACAAGCGTCTACGAGCAGTACTTC
>TRBJ2-5|once|TRBD1|TRBV27
CASRTGTGEETQYF
TGTGCCAGCAGGACCGGGACAGGGGAGGAGACCCAGTACTTC
>TRBJ1-2|-|-|TRBV28
CASSLQGNYGYTF
TGTGCCAGCAGTTTACAGGGTAACTATGGCTACACCTTC
>TRBJ2-7|-|TRBD1|TRBV10-3
CAISVGTGTYEQYF
TGTGCCATCAGTGTAGGGACAGGGACCTACGAGCAGTACTTC
>TRBJ2-5|-|TRBD2|TRBV18
CASSPGSSGRTKAQYF
TGTGCCAGCTCACCAGGGTCTAGCGGGAGGACTAAGGCCCAGTACTTC
>TRBJ1-1|few|-|TRBV5-1
CASSLGDKMNTEAFF
TGCGCCAGCAGCTTGGGAGATAAAATGAACACTGAAGCTTTCTTT
>TRBJ2-5|once|-|TRBV27
CASSLYRGYQETQYF
TGTGCCAGCAGTTTATATAGGGGGTACCAAGAGACCCAGTACTTC
>TRBJ2-7|-|TRBD1|TRBV13
CASSPRDRWTYEQYF
TGTGCCAGCAGCCCCCGGGACAGGTGGACCTACGAGCAGTACTTC
>TRBJ2-3|-|TRBD2|TRBV15
CATSRDGTSGKTDTQYF
TGTGCCACCAGCAGAGACGGGACTAGCGGGAAGACAGATACGCAGTATTTT
>TRBJ2-2|-|-|TRBV5-1
CAPNRGGAYTGELFF
TGCGCCCCCAACAGAGGGGGGGCGTACACCGGGGAGCTGTTTTTT
>TRBJ1-3|-|TRBD1|TRBV27
CASSLTGVSSGNTIYF
TGTGCCAGCAGTCTGACAGGGGTTTCCTCTGGAAACACCATATATTTT
>TRBJ1-2|-|TRBD1|TRBV5-8
CASSLPGTVVDGYTF
TGTGCCAGCAGCCTTCCCGGGACAGTTGTCGACGGCTACACCTTC
>TRBJ1-1|-|TRBD1|TRBV5-1
CASSTTGTDINTEAFF
TGCGCCAGCAGCACCACAGGGACAGACATTAACACTGAAGCTTTCTTT
>TRBJ1-5|-|TRBD1|TRBV7-6
CASSFVGTGCSQPQHF
TGTGCCAGCAGCTTCGTTGGGACAGGATGCAGTCAGCCCCAGCATTTT
>TRBJ2-4|-|TRBD1|TRBV6-1
CASLDRITGVIQYF
TGTGCCAGCTTAGACAGGATCACAGGGGTCATTCAGTACTTC
>TRBJ1-2|-|TRBD1|TRBV28
CASRFRDRDGYTF
TGTGCCAGCCGCTTCCGGGACAGGGATGGCTACACCTTC
>TRBJ2-7|once|TRBD2|TRBV7-2
CASSYGVTSGSGLPYEQYF
TGTGCCAGCAGCTACGGGGTGACTAGCGGGAGTGGCCTTCCCTACGAGCAGTACTTC
>TRBJ2-3|-|TRBD1|TRBV7-9
CASSGETGEDTQYF
TGTGCCAGCAGCGGCGAGACAGGGGAAGATACGCAGTATTTT
>TRBJ1-4|-|-|TRBV4-2
CASSQGRKSNEKLFF
TGTGCCAGCAGCCAAGGGAGGAAATCAAATGAAAAACTGTTTTTT
>TRBJ1-5|-|-|TRBV2
CASSWGGRQQPQHF
TGTGCCAGCAGCTGGGGGGGGAGGCAACAGCCCCAGCATTTT
>TRBJ2-2|-|-|TRBV4-1
CASSQGGGRGTGELFF
TGCGCCAGCAGCCAAGGCGGAGGGAGAGGAACCGGGGAGCTGTTTTTT
>TRBJ1-2|-|-|TRBV4-1
CASSPGLGLSGYTF
TGCGCCAGCAGCCCAGGGCTAGGGTTGAGCGGCTACACCTTC
>TRBJ2-3|-|TRBD1|TRBV5-6
CASSLEGAGGTDTQYF
TGTGCCAGCAGCCTCGAGGGGGCCGGCGGCACAGATACGCAGTATTTT
>TRBJ2-7|-|-|TRBV27
CATPYEQYF
TGTGCCACCCCGTACGAGCAGTACTTC
>TRBJ1-5|-|-|TRBV28
CASSLFTRLTDNQPQHF
TGTGCCAGCAGTTTATTCACAAGACTGACTGACAATCAGCCCCAGCATTTT
>TRBJ1-3|once|-|TRBV9
CASSVGASAGNTIYF
TGTGCCAGCAGCGTAGGAGCCAGCGCTGGAAACACCATATATTTT
>TRBJ2-7|once|-|TRBV27
CASSLKRSSYEQYF
TGTGCCAGCAGTTTAAAAAGGAGCTCCTACGAGCAGTACTTC
>TRBJ2-7|-|TRBD2|TRBV28
CASSRSGGPVYEQYF
TGTGCCAGCAGTCGCAGCGGGGGCCCAGTCTACGAGCAGTACTTC
>TRBJ1-2|-|-|TRBV6-6
CASSVQEGNYGYTF
TGTGCCAGCAGTGTCCAGGAGGGTAACTATGGCTACACCTTC